One and the same sample provided the 4 T cell receptor beta chains below, sequenced in a study of blood T cell repertoires in COVID-19. Libraries were prepared by immunoSEQ multiplex PCR; TCRdb keeps only in-frame clonotypes and omits some of them. The top ten hold approximately 1.2% of the sample, which has some 380,000 clones, about 89% seen once. Sequenced input: PBMCs or T cells enriched from blood (not recorded which). These receptors came from a man between 25 and 39 years old who had recovered from COVID-19.

This clone has only a few counts. The gene calls are TRBV20-1 and TRBJ1-1; D not resolved. Between the trimmed V and J ends, which lost 3 bases and 0 bases, there was a span of 11 bases. The CDR3 has 14 residues. CDR1 and CDR2 from the germline V gene are DFQATT and SNEGSKA (reference sequence). The CDR3 spells CSASAYSLNTEAFF. The CDR3 DNA follows: TGCAGTGCTAGTGCGTACTCTCTGAACACTGAAGCTTTCTTT.

This clone was detected only once. The V call is TRBV29-1, the J call TRBJ1-2; D unclear. Germline lookup yields CDR1 SQVTM and CDR2 ANQGSEA. This CDR3 has 13 amino acids. Trimming left V 3 bases short and J 3 bases short, with 11 bases between. For the CDR3, the DNA is TGCAGCGTTGAGACGACAACACACTATGGCTACACCTTC. Translating it yields CSVETTTHYGYTF.

The chain couples TRBV7-9 to TRBJ1-4; D not resolved. Germline CDR1 SEHNR, CDR2 FQNEAQ (reference sequence). V lost 0 bases to trimming and J lost 8 bases, with 22 bases between them. The CDR3 is 18 residues long. The CDR3 loop is CASSLALSWAGTWEKLFF. DNA of the CDR3: TGTGCCAGCAGCTTAGCGCTCAGTTGGGCGGGAACCTGGGAAAAACTGTTTTTT. The variable domain in full, with the rest retrieved from reference TRBV7-9 and TRBJ1-4, is DTGVSQNPRHKITKRGQNVTFRCDPISEHNRLYWYRQTLGQGPEFLTYFQNEAQLEKSRLLSDRFSAERPKGSFSTLEIQRTEQGDSAMYLCASSLALSWAGTWEKLFFGSGTQLSVL.

This chain uses TRBV30 with TRBJ2-1; D unresolved. CDR1 and CDR2 from the germline V gene are GTSNPN and SVGIG (reference sequence). V shed 3 bases and J shed 8 bases, with 14 bases lying between them. CDR3 length equals 13 residues. The CDR3 bases are TGTGCCTGGAGCCGTAGGAACCGGGATGAGCAGTTCTTC. This sequence encodes CAWSRRNRDEQFF.